The 31 T cell receptor beta chains reported below all come from one sample, sequenced in a study of T cells in Graves' hyperthyroidism and ophthalmopathy. Researchers amplified the TCR beta CDR3 regions from RNA transcripts. An initial round of RT-PCR targeting the TCR CDR3 relied on the HTBI primer set. TCRdb re-called the multiplex PCR reads through MiXCR, storing one row per CDR3 protein. The table shows under 350,000 distinct CDR3 sequences, with roughly a fifth occurring only once. The sequenced sample consisted of blood. The receptors were sampled from a woman aged 45-60 years with Graves' hyperthyroidism.

This clonotype was recorded at least ten times. The chain is built from TRBV2 and TRBJ1-4, with 9 bases identical to TRBD1. Germline loops: CDR1 SNHLY, CDR2 FYNNEI. Losses at the gene ends were 6 bases for V and 8 bases for J; bases not matched to a gene: 7. CDR3 length: 14 residues. CDR3 coding DNA: TGTGCCAGCAGAGCGGGACAGGGCACCGAAAAACTGTTTTTT. It translates to CASRAGQGTEKLFF. The full variable domain, its missing parts supplied by reference TRBV2 and TRBJ1-4, is EPEVTQTPSHQVTQMGQEVILRCVPISNHLYFYWYRQILGQKVEFLVSFYNNEISEKSEIFDDQFSVERPDGSNFTLKIRSTKLEDSAMYFCASRAGQGTEKLFFGSGTQLSVL.

On this clonotype itself: A much larger clone lies a single base off, so this may be a read error. This sequence joins TRBV27 and TRBJ1-4, with D possibly matching TRBD1 (5 bases). Per germline, CDR1 MNHEY and CDR2 SMNVEV (reference sequence). The CDR3 is made up of 16 amino acids. The CDR3 DNA sequence: TGTGCCAGCAGTTTCGTCCGAGACAGAGTAAATGAAAAACTGGTTTTT. Translation: CASSFVRDRVNEKLVF. Full variable domain (remainder filled in from reference TRBV27 and TRBJ1-4): EAQVTQNPRYLITVTGKKLTVTCSQNMNHEYMSWYRQDPGLGLRQIYYSMNVEVTDKGDVPEGYKVSRKEKRNFPLILESPSPNQTSLYFCASSFVRDRVNEKLVFGSGTQLSVL.

This clonotype was picked up many times. The chain combines TRBV10-3 with TRBJ2-3; D gene ambiguous. With 6 bases removed from V and 4 bases from J, the gap between germline ends came to 11 bases. The CDR3 has 13 amino acids. Germline CDR1 ENHRY, CDR2 SYGVKD. CDR3 residues: CAIRLGAADTQYF. The CDR3 coding sequence is TGTGCCATCAGACTTGGAGCTGCAGATACGCAGTATTTT.

The chain employs TRBV7-3 and TRBJ2-3; 11 bases are shared with TRBD2. This CDR3 spans 19 amino acids. The V segment lost 6 bases and the J segment 0 bases; nucleotides outside the gene matches: 14. Germline CDR1 SGHTA, CDR2 FQGTGA. As DNA, the CDR3 is TGTGCCAGCAGTGTCCGGCTAGCGGGGGGCAGGATCAGCACAGATACGCAGTATTTT. It codes for CASSVRLAGGRISTDTQYF.

This clonotype appeared many times. The rearrangement uses TRBV28 and TRBJ1-2; D is unresolved. V lost 3 bases and J lost 3, with 8 bases in between. Germline V gives CDR1 MDHEN, CDR2 SYDVKM. This CDR3 region has 13 residues. CDR3 amino acids: CASSFNRDYGYTF. CDR3 bases: TGTGCCAGCAGTTTTAACAGAGACTATGGCTACACCTTC.

This clonotype has a count of ten or more. The chain couples TRBV28 to TRBJ2-5; 12 bases align to TRBD2. Trimming removed 5 bases from V and 7 bases from J; junction bases left unmatched: 23. The CDR3 is 20 residues long. CDR1 and CDR2 (germline): MDHEN, SYDVKM. As DNA, the CDR3 is TGTGCCAGCAGTATCATTATTACCCATCGATCTAGCGGGAGGGCCTTGACCCAGTACTTC. As protein: CASSIIITHRSSGRALTQYF.

This clonotype has only a few counts. The chain carries TRBV20-1 and TRBJ2-2, with D uncertain. The V end lost 0 bases, the J end lost 8 bases, and 10 bases lay between the germline ends. The CDR3 sequence is 13 residues long. The germline V gene encodes CDR1 DFQATT and CDR2 SNEGSKA (reference sequence). The CDR3 spells CSARDRTWGELFF. The DNA for the CDR3 is TGCAGTGCTAGAGATCGGACCTGGGGGGAGCTGTTTTTT.

The V call is TRBV20-1, the J call TRBJ1-2; the D gene is possibly TRBD1 (5 bases). V dropped 5 bases and J dropped 6 bases, with 19 bases sitting between them. The V gene's germline CDR1 is DFQATT and CDR2 SNEGSKA (reference sequence). The CDR3 is 14 amino acids. The CDR3 loop reads CSARLTATLHGYTF. As DNA, the CDR3 is TGCAGTGCTCGACTGACAGCTACCCTACATGGCTACACCTTC.

This clonotype was counted ten times or more. The chain employs TRBV2 and TRBJ2-1; 11 nucleotides align to TRBD2. Germline assignment: CDR1 SNHLY and CDR2 FYNNEI. CDR3 length: 16 amino acids. The trim removed 5 bases at V and 3 bases at J, leaving 6 bases unmatched. The CDR3 bases are TGTGCCAGCAGTAACTACGGGACTAGCGGCTACAATGAGCAGTTCTTC. Translating it yields CASSNYGTSGYNEQFF. The entire variable domain, with the rest obtained from reference TRBV2 and TRBJ2-1, is as follows: EPEVTQTPSHQVTQMGQEVILRCVPISNHLYFYWYRQILGQKVEFLVSFYNNEISEKSEIFDDQFSVERPDGSNFTLKIRSTKLEDSAMYFCASSNYGTSGYNEQFFGPGTRLTVL.

A few counts support this clonotype. V gene TRBV5-1 combines with J gene TRBJ2-3; 9 bases map to TRBD2. Losses at the gene ends were 5 bases for V and 8 bases for J; bases not matched to a gene: 21. CDR3 size: 18 residues. Germline assignment: CDR1 SGHRS and CDR2 YFSETQ. For the CDR3, the DNA is TGCGCCAGCAGTTCCAAACCACTAGCGGGCCTAGCGGGCGGTACGCAGTATTTT. It specifies CASSSKPLAGLAGGTQYF. The variable domain in full, with the rest retrieved from reference TRBV5-1 and TRBJ2-3, is KAGVTQTPRYLIKTRGQQVTLSCSPISGHRSVSWYQQTPGQGLQFLFEYFSETQRNKGNFPGRFSGRQFSNSRSEMNVSTLELGDSALYLCASSSKPLAGLAGGTQYFGPGTRLTVL.

This clonotype was counted ten times or more. The genes are TRBV6-2 or TRBV6-3 and TRBJ2-3; D not resolved. There are 12 residues in the CDR3. V was trimmed by 7 bases and J by 3 bases, leaving 8 bases between them. Germline V gives CDR1 MNHEY, CDR2 SVGEGT. The DNA for the CDR3 is TGTGCCAGCAATTCTATTACAGATACGCAGTATTTT. Encoded protein: CASNSITDTQYF.

In its sample, this clonotype was seen many times. This chain links TRBV28 with TRBJ2-7, with D tentatively TRBD1 (6 bases). The CDR3 runs to 11 residues. V lost 6 bases and J 10 bases, leaving 13 bases between the germline ends. The V gene's germline CDR1 is MDHEN and CDR2 SYDVKM. The CDR3: CASRQGNRQYF. The CDR3 coding sequence is TGTGCCAGCAGACAGGGAAATCGTCAGTACTTC.

This clonotype was seen at least ten times. The V call is TRBV3-1, the J call TRBJ2-1; weak D call: TRBD2 (5 bases). This CDR3 contains 13 residues. Germline CDR1 reads LGHDT; CDR2 reads YNNKEL (reference sequence). V dropped 0 bases and J dropped 8 bases, with 8 bases sitting between them. The CDR3 nucleotides read TGTGCCAGCAGCCAAGAATGGACTTATGAGCAGTTCTTC. Protein product: CASSQEWTYEQFF.

The V and J genes are TRBV27 and TRBJ2-5; D possibly corresponds to TRBD2 (5 bases). CDR3 size: 15 residues. CDR1 MNHEY and CDR2 SMNVEV come from the germline V gene (reference sequence). Trimming shortened V by 10 bases and J by 7 bases, and 25 bases separated the two germline ends. The CDR3 spells CATHRKGPSSGTQYF. The CDR3 DNA reads TGTGCCACCCATAGGAAGGGTCCGTCCAGCGGGACCCAGTACTTC.

This clonotype was recorded at least ten times. This CDR3 is CASIPLGGQGYGYTF. The CDR3 nucleotides read TGTGCCAGCATCCCCTTAGGGGGACAGGGATATGGCTACACCTTC. V usage is TRBV12-3 or TRBV12-4 and J usage is TRBJ1-2, with 9 bases fitting TRBD1. V dropped 7 bases and J dropped 5; count of bases not matched to a gene: 11. CDR3 length: 15 residues.

This clonotype was seen many times. This chain joins TRBV18 and TRBJ2-2; D is unresolved. Germline V lookup: CDR1 KGHSH, CDR2 LQKENI. V lost 0 bases to trimming and J lost 1 base, with 6 bases between them. The CDR3 runs 15 residues. CDR3: CASSPPGWNTGELFF. Written as DNA, the CDR3 is TGTGCCAGCTCACCACCTGGCTGGAACACCGGGGAGCTGTTTTTT.

For this clonotype: This may arise from a read error, as a much more abundant clone is one base away. The chain employs TRBV9 and TRBJ2-1; a weak D match, TRBD2 (6 bases). The germline gives CDR1 SGDLS, CDR2 YYNGEE. The CDR3 is 13 residues long. CDR3 DNA: TGTGACAGCAGCGTAGGCGGGGCGTATGAGCAGTTCTTC. Translating gives CDSSVGGAYEQFF.

This clonotype was counted at least ten times. The chain links TRBV10-3 to TRBJ2-3; unclear D gene. Trimming removed 2 bases at V and 0 bases at J, with 9 bases between. CDR1 and CDR2 (germline): ENHRY, SYGVKD. The CDR3 contains 15 residues. This CDR3 reads CAISEGIHSTDTQYF. Here the CDR3 DNA reads TGTGCCATCAGTGAGGGGATACATAGCACAGATACGCAGTATTTT.

The table lists this clonotype with many counts. V is TRBV7-9 and J is TRBJ1-1, with D maybe TRBD1 (5 bases). CDR1 SEHNR and CDR2 FQNEAQ come from the germline V gene (reference sequence). The CDR3 extends over 11 amino acids. V lost 8 bases and J 5 bases, leaving 9 bases between the germline ends. DNA for the CDR3: TGTGCCAGCTCGCAGGGAACTGAAGCTTTCTTT. Amino acids: CASSQGTEAFF.

This clonotype was detected once. The chain uses TRBV9 and TRBJ2-5; possible D gene TRBD2, 6 bases. Germline loops: CDR1 SGDLS, CDR2 YYNGEE. CDR3 length: 15 residues. V lost 2 bases to trimming and J lost 1 base, with 12 bases between them. The chain's CDR3 is CASSVGGSIQETQYF. CDR3 DNA: TGTGCCAGCAGCGTGGGGGGATCAATCCAAGAGACCCAGTACTTC. The variable domain in full, with the rest retrieved from reference TRBV9 and TRBJ2-5, is DSGVTQTPKHLITATGQRVTLRCSPRSGDLSVYWYQQSLDQGLQFLIQYYNGEERAKGNILERFSAQQFPDLHSELNLSSLELGDSALYFCASSVGGSIQETQYFGPGTRLLVL.

This clonotype has a count of ten or more. The genes are TRBV10-3 and TRBJ2-3, with TRBD1 matching 11 bases. The germline CDR1 and CDR2 sequences are ENHRY and SYGVKD. The CDR3 spans 13 residues. V dropped 11 bases and J dropped 4; count of bases not matched to a gene: 5. CDR3 sequence: CAAGTGGSDTQYF. CDR3 coding DNA: TGTGCCGCAGGGACAGGGGGGTCAGATACGCAGTATTTT.

The rearrangement uses TRBV11-2 and TRBJ2-3; D possibly corresponds to TRBD1 (5 bases). Trimming cost V 6 bases and J 3 bases, with 19 bases left between them. The germline CDR1 and CDR2 sequences are SGHAT and FQNNGV. There are 16 residues in the CDR3. CDR3 in DNA: TGTGCCAGCAGACGTGCAGGGATTCGGTTTACAGATACGCAGTATTTT. Translation: CASRRAGIRFTDTQYF.

The chain combines TRBV19 with TRBJ2-1; 11 bases agree with TRBD2. The length of the CDR3 is 14 residues. Germline V CDR1 and CDR2: LNHDA, SQIVND (reference sequence). With 9 bases clipped from V and 9 bases from J, the junction kept 10 bases outside the gene matches. The CDR3 bases are TGTGCCAGCGATAGCGGGAGGGCCCGGTCTGAGCAGTTCTTC. It specifies CASDSGRARSEQFF.

V is TRBV7-9 and J is TRBJ2-2; the D gene is possibly TRBD1 (6 bases). Per the germline V gene, CDR1 is SEHNR and CDR2 is FQNEAQ (reference sequence). V was cut by 1 base and J by 5 bases, with 8 bases left in between. The CDR3 spans 14 residues. The CDR3: CASSLVDRTGELFF. As DNA, the CDR3 is TGTGCCAGCAGCTTAGTAGACAGGACCGGGGAGCTGTTTTTT. Based on the CDR3 plus reference TRBV7-9 and TRBJ2-2, the full variable domain is DTGVSQNPRHKITKRGQNVTFRCDPISEHNRLYWYRQTLGQGPEFLTYFQNEAQLEKSRLLSDRFSAERPKGSFSTLEIQRTEQGDSAMYLCASSLVDRTGELFFGEGSRLTVL.

In this sample, this clonotype turned up many times. This sequence joins TRBV11-2 and TRBJ2-7; D may be TRBD1 or TRBD2 (6 bases each). There are 16 residues in the CDR3. Germline-derived CDR1 and CDR2 are SGHAT and FQNNGV. Trimming shortened V by 5 bases and J by 2 bases, and 19 bases separated the two germline ends. CDR3 nucleotide sequence: TGTGCCAGCAGCCCTATCCTGGGGGGCAGCACCTACGAGCAGTACTTC. It encodes CASSPILGGSTYEQYF.

Ten or more counts support this clonotype. The CDR3 is CASSLLAGPGELFF. The CDR3 DNA is TGTGCCAGCAGCTTACTAGCGGGGCCCGGGGAGCTGTTTTTT. This chain links TRBV7-2 with TRBJ2-2; 9 bases map to TRBD2. This CDR3 has 14 amino acids. V was pared by 2 bases and J by 6 bases, with 1 base of the junction left unmatched. Germline loops: CDR1 SGHTA, CDR2 FQGNSA.

This clonotype was recorded many times. This chain connects TRBV6-5 to TRBJ1-2; a possible D gene is TRBD1 (5 bases). Germline CDR1 MNHEY, CDR2 SVGAGI. Trimming removed 1 base at V and 8 bases at J, with 11 bases between. The CDR3 spans 13 residues. CDR3 DNA sequence: TGTGCCAGCAGTTACTTGAATAGGGGAGGCTACACCTTC. Its translation: CASSYLNRGGYTF.

There are many counts of this clonotype. The rearrangement joins TRBV6-1 to TRBJ2-1; the D gene is possibly TRBD1 (5 bases). Germline V gene sequence: CDR1 MNHNS, CDR2 SASEGT. V lost 3 bases and J lost 10, with 16 bases in between. The CDR3 is made up of 14 amino acids. In nucleotides, the CDR3 is TGTGCCAGCAGTGACAGGGTAGGGGCGGACGAGCAGTTCTTC. Its translation is CASSDRVGADEQFF.

The genes are TRBV30 and TRBJ1-1; D is ambiguous. The ends were cut back, 2 bases at V and 3 bases at J, with 13 bases in the middle. This CDR3 comprises 14 residues. Germline values: CDR1 GTSNPN, CDR2 SVGIG (reference sequence). Here the CDR3 reads CAWSPTAWDTEAFF. In DNA, the CDR3 is TGTGCCTGGAGTCCGACCGCGTGGGACACTGAAGCTTTCTTT.

The table lists this clonotype with many counts. The V gene is TRBV29-1, the J gene TRBJ1-1; maybe TRBD1 (5 bases). The CDR3 is 13 residues long. V was trimmed by 7 bases and J by 0 bases, leaving 12 bases between them. CDR1 is SQVTM, CDR2 ANQGSEA, per germline. CDR3 loop: CSASWDLNTEAFF. The DNA of the CDR3 is TGCAGCGCCTCGTGGGACCTGAACACTGAAGCTTTCTTT. Together with reference TRBV29-1 and TRBJ1-1, the CDR3 gives the full variable domain: SAVISQKPSRDICQRGTSLTIQCQVDSQVTMMFWYRQQPGQSLTLIATANQGSEATYESGFVIDKFPISRPNLTFSTLTVSNMSPEDSSIYLCSASWDLNTEAFFGQGTRLTVV.

This clonotype was counted ten times or more. The chain recombines TRBV27 with TRBJ2-7, with 8 bases fitting TRBD2. The germline gives CDR1 MNHEY, CDR2 SMNVEV (reference sequence). The CDR3 is 17 amino acids. Losses at the gene ends were 3 bases for V and 2 bases for J; bases not matched to a gene: 12. This CDR3 reads CASSFNPHSGVAYEQYF. CDR3 nucleotide sequence: TGTGCCAGCAGTTTCAATCCCCATAGCGGGGTTGCCTACGAGCAGTACTTC.